Shown below are 10 T cell receptor beta chains from a single sample sequenced in a study of CD8 T cells in Susac syndrome. An amount of RNA that ranged from roughly 0.5 to 1 ug was reverse transcribed with random hexamers. TCRdb analysed the immunoSEQ multiplex PCR reads with MiXCR anew, one entry per CDR3 protein. The sample records 110,000 or so distinct CDR3 sequences, around 94% being singletons. The sequenced sample consisted of CD4+ T cells from PBMCs. These receptors all come from a human donor in good health.

The chain is built from TRBV5-1 and TRBJ2-7; TRBD2 might be the D (7 bases). This CDR3 has 15 amino acids. Germline V lookup: CDR1 SGHRS, CDR2 YFSETQ. The V and J ends lost 4 bases and 4 bases respectively, with 18 bases between them. The DNA of the CDR3 is TGCGCCAGCAGCCCGGGGGGCGGGAGTAGGTACGAGCAGTACTTC. Encoded protein: CASSPGGGSRYEQYF. Variable domain in full (rest from reference TRBV5-1 and TRBJ2-7): KAGVTQTPRYLIKTRGQQVTLSCSPISGHRSVSWYQQTPGQGLQFLFEYFSETQRNKGNFPGRFSGRQFSNSRSEMNVSTLELGDSALYLCASSPGGGSRYEQYFGPGTRLTVT.

The chain joins TRBV12-3 or TRBV12-4 to TRBJ2-1, with D tentatively TRBD1 or TRBD2 (5 bases each). The CDR3 has 14 amino acids. With 6 bases removed from V and 5 bases from J, the gap between germline ends came to 14 bases. CDR3 coding DNA: TGTGCCAGCAGCCCACGGGACCAGAACAATGAGCAGTTCTTC. This codes for CASSPRDQNNEQFF.

This clonotype was seen more than once but under ten times. The CDR3 reads CSVFSGISYEQYF. DNA of the CDR3: TGCAGCGTTTTTAGCGGGATCTCCTACGAGCAGTACTTC. The rearrangement joins TRBV29-1 to TRBJ2-7; 8 nucleotides match TRBD2. V shed 5 bases and J 0 bases; nucleotides not matched to a gene: 3. Germline CDR1 is SQVTM and CDR2 is ANQGSEA. This CDR3 comprises 13 residues.

This chain joins TRBV24-1 and TRBJ1-5, with D hard to call. This CDR3 has 16 residues. CDR1 and CDR2 from the germline V gene are KGHDR and SFDVKD. V lost 1 base to trimming and J lost 0 bases, with 9 bases between them. The CDR3 DNA reads TGTGCCACCAGTGATTTCCCGAAGTATAGCAATCAGCCCCAGCATTTT. Its protein is CATSDFPKYSNQPQHF.

The chain employs TRBV3-1 and TRBJ1-6; D gene uncertain. The V and J ends lost 0 bases and 9 bases respectively, with 12 bases between them. Germline V lookup: CDR1 LGHDT, CDR2 YNNKEL (reference sequence). The CDR3 runs to 15 residues. The CDR3 protein is CASSQDALGGSPLHF. CDR3 bases: TGTGCCAGCAGCCAAGATGCCCTTGGCGGTTCACCCCTCCACTTT.

The chain employs TRBV3-1 and TRBJ2-3, with D tentatively TRBD2 (6 bases). The CDR3 loop spans 16 amino acids. With 2 bases removed from V and 0 bases from J, the gap between germline ends came to 12 bases. The germline V gene encodes CDR1 LGHDT and CDR2 YNNKEL (reference sequence). The CDR3 nucleotides are TGTGCCAGCAGCCAAACCTGGGGGGTAAGCACAGATACGCAGTATTTT. Its protein product is CASSQTWGVSTDTQYF.

The CDR3 loop is CASSTRPGRGSYEQYF. CDR3 in DNA: TGTGCCAGCAGCACTAGACCGGGCAGAGGGTCCTACGAGCAGTACTTC. The rearrangement joins TRBV5-6 to TRBJ2-7, with D possibly matching TRBD2 (5 bases). The CDR3 runs 16 residues. Trimming cost V 4 bases and J 1 base, with 18 bases left between them. Germline CDR1 SGHDT, CDR2 YYEEEE.

The chain recombines TRBV19 with TRBJ2-2; 7 bases agree with TRBD1. The CDR3 consists of 14 residues. The V segment lost 5 bases and the J segment 2 bases; nucleotides outside the gene matches: 2. Germline CDR1 LNHDA, CDR2 SQIVND (reference sequence). In nucleotides, the CDR3 is TGTGCCAGTAGTTGGACAGGCAACACCGGGGAGCTGTTTTTT. As protein: CASSWTGNTGELFF. The entire variable domain, with the rest obtained from reference TRBV19 and TRBJ2-2, is as follows: DGGITQSPKYLFRKEGQNVTLSCEQNLNHDAMYWYRQDPGQGLRLIYYSQIVNDFQKGDIAEGYSVSREKKESFPLTVTSAQKNPTAFYLCASSWTGNTGELFFGEGSRLTVL.

The genes are TRBV9 and TRBJ2-1; 8 positions match TRBD2. CDR1 and CDR2 (germline): SGDLS, YYNGEE. Unmatched junction bases numbered 8, after V lost 0 bases and J lost 6 bases. There are 16 residues in the CDR3. The DNA of the CDR3 is TGTGCCAGCAGCGTAGGAGTAGCGGGGAGTCCCAATGAGCAGTTCTTC. It codes for CASSVGVAGSPNEQFF.

The chain couples TRBV27 to TRBJ2-3; D could derive from TRBD1 or TRBD2 (5 bases each). Trimming pared 1 base from V and 4 bases from J, leaving 12 bases between. The CDR3 has 15 residues. Germline values: CDR1 MNHEY, CDR2 SMNVEV (reference sequence). CDR3 sequence: CASSLYGTPPDTQYF. In DNA form, the CDR3 reads TGTGCCAGCAGTTTATACGGGACCCCTCCAGATACGCAGTATTTT.